Listed below are T cell receptor beta chains from one sample, sequenced in a study of blood T cell repertoires in COVID-19. Assay used: immunoSEQ multiplex PCR; TCRdb lists only in-frame clones, some missing. The profile shows around 260,000 clones, less than 90% of them singletons. Sequencing was carried out using peripheral blood. The receptors here all came from a man younger than 40 with active or convalescent COVID-19. CDR3s leave out the opening cysteine and the closing phenylalanine or tryptophan. The order of the fields is V gene, J gene, CDR3 protein.

v_gene: TRBV29-1; j_gene: TRBJ2-1; CDR3aa: SGGTGPSNEQF
v_gene: TRBV4-1; j_gene: TRBJ1-3; CDR3aa: ASSQDSGEPGNTIY
v_gene: TRBV7-2; j_gene: TRBJ1-5; CDR3aa: ASSPGRTSNQPQH
v_gene: TRBV2; j_gene: TRBJ1-2; CDR3aa: ASRTGGAYGYT
v_gene: TRBV7-2; j_gene: TRBJ2-5; CDR3aa: ASSLSGIEEETQY
v_gene: TRBV13; j_gene: TRBJ2-5; CDR3aa: ASNDGSGGEETQY
v_gene: TRBV6-5; j_gene: TRBJ2-5; CDR3aa: ASSYPGTGKETQY
v_gene: TRBV5-1; j_gene: TRBJ2-3; CDR3aa: ASSLVPRGGVDTQY
v_gene: TRBV9; j_gene: TRBJ2-5; CDR3aa: ASSVVGQGKETQY
v_gene: TRBV5-1; j_gene: TRBJ1-6; CDR3aa: ASSLGAGDNSPLH
v_gene: TRBV4-2; j_gene: TRBJ2-7; CDR3aa: ASSQELTVFYEQY
v_gene: TRBV7-6; j_gene: TRBJ2-7; CDR3aa: ASSPGTGKVGEQY
v_gene: TRBV5-1; j_gene: TRBJ1-6; CDR3aa: ASSWRGTGTGNSPLH
v_gene: TRBV6-2/TRBV6-3; j_gene: TRBJ2-1; CDR3aa: ASSPERYTDRDDNEQF
v_gene: TRBV25-1; j_gene: TRBJ2-1; CDR3aa: ASSAPTGWYEQF
v_gene: TRBV7-2; j_gene: TRBJ1-4; CDR3aa: ASSSGTPNEKLF
v_gene: TRBV30; j_gene: TRBJ1-1; CDR3aa: AWSVESWTEAF
v_gene: TRBV3-1/TRBV3-2; j_gene: TRBJ2-1; CDR3aa: ASSQATSLLV
v_gene: TRBV6-1; j_gene: TRBJ1-5; CDR3aa: ASSELPGDSNQPQH
v_gene: TRBV5-4; j_gene: TRBJ1-5; CDR3aa: ASSLDRSNQPQH
v_gene: TRBV7-2; j_gene: TRBJ1-5; CDR3aa: ASSFARDQPQH
v_gene: TRBV9; j_gene: TRBJ2-1; CDR3aa: ASSVRGQGGNEQF
v_gene: TRBV19; j_gene: TRBJ1-6; CDR3aa: ASSPAGPRYNSPLH
v_gene: TRBV7-2; j_gene: TRBJ2-7; CDR3aa: ASSLGGLAGVEQY
v_gene: TRBV27; j_gene: TRBJ2-1; CDR3aa: ASSIRGRAYNEQF
v_gene: TRBV29-1; j_gene: TRBJ2-1; CDR3aa: SPGGSSGEQF
v_gene: TRBV6-1; j_gene: TRBJ1-6; CDR3aa: ASSELSSYNSPLH
v_gene: TRBV3-1/TRBV3-2; j_gene: TRBJ1-6; CDR3aa: ASSPGQDNSPLH
v_gene: TRBV21-1; j_gene: TRBJ1-6; CDR3aa: ASSATVSNSPLH
v_gene: TRBV6-2/TRBV6-3; j_gene: TRBJ1-1; CDR3aa: ASSYTRGNTEAF
v_gene: TRBV2; j_gene: TRBJ1-6; CDR3aa: ASSGLEIYNSPLH
v_gene: TRBV7-2; j_gene: TRBJ1-5; CDR3aa: ASSAGQGGIQPQH
v_gene: TRBV3-1/TRBV3-2; j_gene: TRBJ2-1; CDR3aa: ASSQGRTSGGRPYNEQF
v_gene: TRBV19; j_gene: TRBJ1-5; CDR3aa: ASSPQGGNQPQH
v_gene: TRBV5-6; j_gene: TRBJ1-4; CDR3aa: ASSLVSGGEKLF
v_gene: TRBV10-2; j_gene: TRBJ1-5; CDR3aa: ASSGGRDQPQH
v_gene: TRBV11-2; j_gene: TRBJ1-5; CDR3aa: ASSPSENQPQH
v_gene: TRBV19; j_gene: TRBJ1-5; CDR3aa: ASKIRDSNQPQH
v_gene: TRBV3-1/TRBV3-2; j_gene: TRBJ1-4; CDR3aa: ASSQLPDRANEKLF
v_gene: TRBV9; j_gene: TRBJ2-1; CDR3aa: ASSDPRQHNEQF
v_gene: TRBV14; j_gene: TRBJ1-1; CDR3aa: ASSQVGTVTQNTEAF
v_gene: TRBV4-1; j_gene: TRBJ2-4; CDR3aa: ASSQGSAFGKNIQY